There are a few counts of the clone carrying this T cell receptor beta chain. The V end was cut by 3 bases, the J end by 13 bases, with 22 bases between. CDR3 size: 16 residues. The germline V gene has CDR1 MDHEN and CDR2 SYDVKM. The sample is drawn from a study of cytomegalovirus exposure and HLA in healthy donors. PCR was performed using 60 Vbeta and 13 Jbeta primers. The table came from immunoSEQ multiplex PCR; TCRdb's copy has only in-frame clones and leaves some out. The profile covers fewer than 150,000 clones, with over 60% appearing a single time and almost 7% taken by the ten largest. Sequencing was carried out using PBMCs. The receptor's source is a man aged 35 to 55 in good health and CMV-seropositive. The V gene is TRBV28, the J gene TRBJ1-6; D possibly corresponds to TRBD1 (6 bases). CDR3 coding DNA: TGTGCCAGCAGTTTGACGGACAGCGGTTCAGGAATTCCCCTCCACTTT. As protein: CASSLTDSGSGIPLHF.